The next 30 T cell receptor beta chains were all read from a single sample in a study of PD-1 blockade in classical Hodgkin lymphoma. Profiled with immunoSEQ multiplex PCR; TCRdb holds only in-frame clones, not every one. The profile shows 35,000 to 50,000 clones, 60% to 70% of them singletons. As to time point: cycle 4 day 1 (C4D1), after less than 7 weeks of nivolumab. The patients all showed relapse after autologous stem cell transplantation, while their brentuximab vedotin exposure varied. Source: peripheral blood mononuclear cells (PBMCs), taken before the fourth cycle of nivolumab. The receptors stem from a human donor with classical Hodgkin lymphoma.

This chain connects TRBV29-1 to TRBJ1-4, with TRBD1 identical over 7 bases. The CDR3 extends over 13 amino acids. CDR1 SQVTM and CDR2 ANQGSEA come from the germline V gene. V dropped 6 bases and J dropped 6; count of bases not matched to a gene: 7. Here the CDR3 reads CSVEQGSDEKLFF. CDR3 DNA: TGCAGCGTGGAACAGGGGAGCGATGAAAAACTGTTTTTT.

The genes are TRBV6-5 and TRBJ1-2; D gene ambiguous. The CDR3 extends over 12 amino acids. CDR1 is MNHEY, CDR2 SVGAGI, per germline. V was trimmed by 6 bases and J by 8 bases, leaving 13 bases between them. CDR3 protein: CASSSTAGGYTF. The CDR3 DNA sequence: TGTGCCAGCAGCTCGACTGCGGGGGGCTACACCTTC.

The CDR3: CASSLAGGPTDTQYF. The CDR3 nucleotides are TGTGCCAGCAGCTTAGCGGGAGGGCCGACAGATACGCAGTATTTT. The V and J genes are TRBV7-3 and TRBJ2-3; 9 bases match TRBD2. CDR3 length: 15 residues. In germline, CDR1 is SGHTA, CDR2 FQGTGA. V shed 2 bases, J shed 3 bases, and the junction held 3 bases outside the gene matches.

The V call is TRBV19, the J call TRBJ2-7; no clear D gene. Germline CDR1 LNHDA, CDR2 SQIVND (reference sequence). The CDR3 spans 17 residues. V lost 6 bases to trimming and J lost 3 bases, with 24 bases between them. The CDR3 DNA follows: TGTGCCAGTAGCGATTCCCCATCCAAGCCAGGCGGCTACGAGCAGTACTTC. Translated, it gives CASSDSPSKPGGYEQYF.

This clone appeared a few times. V gene TRBV28 combines with J gene TRBJ1-1; no definite D call. Germline V gene data show CDR1 as MDHEN and CDR2 as SYDVKM. The CDR3 is 12 amino acids. V shed 4 bases and J shed 0 bases, with 3 bases lying between them. The CDR3 region has the DNA TGTGCCAGCAGTTCAGTGAACACTGAAGCTTTCTTT. Translated, it gives CASSSVNTEAFF. The whole variable domain, filled in from reference TRBV28 and TRBJ1-1, reads DVKVTQSSRYLVKRTGEKVFLECVQDMDHENMFWYRQDPGLGLRLIYFSYDVKMKEKGDIPEGYSVSREKKERFSLILESASTNQTSMYLCASSSVNTEAFFGQGTRLTVV.

V gene TRBV29-1 combines with J gene TRBJ2-6; TRBD2 agrees at 7 bases. This CDR3 spans 14 amino acids. V trimming: 4 bases; J trimming: 1 base; junction bases outside the gene matches: 1. CDR1 and CDR2 from the germline V gene are SQVTM and ANQGSEA. DNA of the CDR3: TGCAGCGTTGTCGGGGGGTCTGGGGCCAACGTCCTGACTTTC. Protein sequence: CSVVGGSGANVLTF.

V is TRBV19 and J is TRBJ2-3, with D unresolved. V gave up 4 bases and J gave up 5 bases, with 10 bases separating them. CDR1 is LNHDA and CDR2 is SQIVND in the germline V gene (reference sequence). The CDR3 length is 13 residues. Here the CDR3 reads CASSNRARDTQYF. CDR3 nucleotide sequence: TGTGCCAGTAGTAACCGCGCACGAGATACGCAGTATTTT.

This clone was counted between two and nine times. The V gene is TRBV18, the J gene TRBJ2-1; 9 nucleotides align to TRBD2. The germline gives CDR1 KGHSH, CDR2 LQKENI. V dropped 3 bases and J dropped 9; count of bases not matched to a gene: 9. There are 15 residues in the CDR3. The CDR3 reads CASSPEDSGSGEQFF. CDR3 DNA: TGTGCCAGCTCACCCGAGGATAGCGGGAGTGGTGAGCAGTTCTTC.

The V call is TRBV28, the J call TRBJ2-5, with 8 nucleotides matching TRBD1. This CDR3 is 14 amino acids long. The J segment lost 5 bases and the V segment lost 6 bases, leaving 8 bases of the junction unmatched. CDR1 MDHEN and CDR2 SYDVKM come from the germline V gene. The CDR3 reads CASRYQGARETQYF. The CDR3, as DNA: TGTGCCAGCAGGTACCAGGGGGCGCGTGAGACCCAGTACTTC.

The table lists this clone with many counts. The chain recombines TRBV4-2 with TRBJ2-4; 13 bases align to TRBD2. The V gene end was trimmed by 0 bases and the J gene end by 8 bases; junction bases not matched to a gene: 4. The CDR3 is made up of 16 amino acids. Germline V gene sequence: CDR1 LGHNA, CDR2 YNFKEQ. CDR3: CASSQELAGGVDIQYF. CDR3 nucleotide sequence: TGTGCCAGCAGCCAAGAACTAGCGGGAGGGGTGGACATTCAGTACTTC.

Concerning this clone itself: Other DNA variants within this sample encode the same CDR3. The chain carries TRBV15 and TRBJ1-5, with 8 bases lining up with TRBD1. CDR1 and CDR2 from the germline V gene are LNHNV and YYDKDF (reference sequence). The trim removed 4 bases at V and 12 bases at J, leaving 11 bases unmatched. This CDR3 comprises 14 residues. CDR3: CATSNYKLQGDQHF. The DNA of the CDR3 is TGTGCCACCAGCAATTACAAGCTACAGGGGGACCAGCATTTT. Full variable domain (missing parts from reference TRBV15 and TRBJ1-5): DAMVIQNPRYQVTQFGKPVTLSCSQTLNHNVMYWYQQKSSQAPKLLFHYYDKDFNNEADTPDNFQSRRPNTSFCFLDIRSPGLGDTAMYLCATSNYKLQGDQHFGDGTRLSIL.

In DNA form, the CDR3 reads TGTGCCAGCAGCCACGGGACTTACAACACCGGGGAGCTGTTTTTT. It specifies CASSHGTYNTGELFF. The rearrangement joins TRBV11-3 to TRBJ2-2; the D gene is possibly TRBD2 (6 bases). The CDR3 contains 15 residues. V gave up 5 bases and J gave up 2 bases, with 12 bases separating them. Germline CDR1 and CDR2: SGHNT and YENEEA. Together with reference TRBV11-3 and TRBJ2-2, the CDR3 gives the full variable domain: EAGVVQSPRYKIIEKKQPVAFWCNPISGHNTLYWYLQNLGQGPELLIRYENEEAVDDSQLPKDRFSAERLKGVDSTLKIQPAELGDSAVYLCASSHGTYNTGELFFGEGSRLTVL.

The rearrangement joins TRBV19 to TRBJ2-2, with unresolved D. V lost 1 base to trimming and J lost 1 base, with 7 bases between them. The CDR3 extends over 15 amino acids. Germline V gene data show CDR1 as LNHDA and CDR2 as SQIVND (reference sequence). The CDR3, as DNA: TGTGCCAGTAGTATAGGCAGTTGGAACACCGGGGAGCTGTTTTTT. Encoded protein: CASSIGSWNTGELFF.

This chain joins TRBV5-1 and TRBJ1-2, with 8 bases fitting TRBD1. This CDR3 is built from 13 residues. The germline V gene has CDR1 SGHRS and CDR2 YFSETQ. The V segment lost 3 bases and the J segment 10 bases; nucleotides outside the gene matches: 8. The CDR3 DNA reads TGCGCCAGCAGCTCCGTCCCGGGACAGGACTACACCTTC. Its protein product is CASSSVPGQDYTF.

This clone is medium-sized in the sample. V usage is TRBV5-4 and J usage is TRBJ1-4, with TRBD1 identical over 9 bases. The CDR3 is 14 residues long. Germline CDR1 reads SGHNT; CDR2 reads YYREEE (reference sequence). V was pared by 4 bases and J by 5 bases, with 3 bases of the junction left unmatched. The CDR3 region is CASSSGQGNEKLFF. CDR3 sequence (DNA): TGTGCCAGCAGCAGTGGACAGGGGAATGAAAAACTGTTTTTT.

CDR3 sequence: CASSSSGSESPLHF. In nucleotides, the CDR3 is TGTGCCAGCAGCTCCTCAGGGAGTGAATCACCCCTCCACTTT. The rearrangement uses TRBV7-9 and TRBJ1-6; tentative D call: TRBD1 (5 bases). The CDR3 is made up of 14 amino acids. Deletions cut 4 bases from V and 10 bases from J, with 14 bases between. Germline V gives CDR1 SEHNR, CDR2 FQNEAQ (reference sequence).

The CDR3 reads CASSHRDPGELFF. The DNA of the CDR3 is TGCGCCAGCAGCCACAGGGATCCCGGGGAGCTGTTTTTT. The gene calls are TRBV4-3 and TRBJ2-2; D might be TRBD1 (5 bases). Deletions cut 3 bases from V and 6 bases from J, with 8 bases between. CDR1 and CDR2 (germline): LGHNA, YSLEER. This CDR3 spans 13 amino acids.

This clone came up a few times. The rearrangement uses TRBV14 and TRBJ1-6; D call uncertain. Germline-derived CDR1 and CDR2 are SGHDN and FVKESK. The length of the CDR3 is 16 residues. Trimming left V 1 base short and J 9 bases short, with 16 bases between. The CDR3 nucleotides read TGTGCCAGCAGCCAAGTCTACCCTCCGGGAGCTTCACCCCTCCACTTT. It specifies CASSQVYPPGASPLHF.

The genes are TRBV29-1 and TRBJ1-1, with unresolved D. V was cut by 3 bases and J by 1 base, with 15 bases left in between. The CDR3 loop spans 15 amino acids. Per the germline V gene, CDR1 is SQVTM and CDR2 is ANQGSEA. The CDR3 region is CSVETLANQNTEAFF. In DNA, the CDR3 is TGCAGCGTTGAGACGCTGGCGAACCAGAACACTGAAGCTTTCTTT.

At least ten counts were recorded for this clone. The chain links TRBV7-6 to TRBJ1-4; the match to TRBD1 covers 7 bases. V shed 5 bases and J 0 bases; nucleotides not matched to a gene: 9. This CDR3 has 17 residues. Germline loops: CDR1 SGHVS, CDR2 FNYEAQ. The CDR3 nucleotides read TGTGCCAGCAGCGCCATTACAGGGGACGCAACTAATGAAAAACTGTTTTTT. It yields the protein CASSAITGDATNEKLFF.

DNA for the CDR3: TGTGCCAGCAGCCTAAGGTTGTTTAGCACAGATACGCAGTATTTT. Translated, it gives CASSLRLFSTDTQYF. This rearrangement joins TRBV11-2 to TRBJ2-3; D gene unclear. CDR1 SGHAT and CDR2 FQNNGV come from the germline V gene. The CDR3 is made up of 15 amino acids. V gave up 5 bases and J gave up 0 bases, with 12 bases separating them.

Ten or more counts support this clone. The chain has TRBV15 and TRBJ1-6; 7 positions agree with TRBD1. This CDR3 comprises 16 residues. The ends lost 2 bases at V and 2 bases at J; junction bases unmatched: 3. CDR1 is LNHNV, CDR2 YYDKDF, per germline (reference sequence). The CDR3 here is CATSRRQGTYNSPLHF. DNA of the CDR3: TGTGCCACCAGCAGACGACAGGGAACCTATAATTCACCCCTCCACTTT.

This clone was picked up a small number of times. The chain carries TRBV9 and TRBJ2-1; 9 positions match TRBD2. Looked up from germline, CDR1 is SGDLS and CDR2 is YYNGEE. This CDR3 contains 15 residues. After removal of 1 base from V and 4 bases from J, the junction contained 3 bases not matched to a gene. The DNA of the CDR3 is TGTGCCAGCAGCGTAAAGACTAGCGGATACAATGAGCAGTTCTTC. Protein: CASSVKTSGYNEQFF.

This chain uses TRBV4-3 with TRBJ2-2; D is unresolved. The V gene lost 0 bases and the J gene lost 16 bases, with 15 bases spanning the gap. The CDR3 covers 13 residues. CDR1 and CDR2 (germline): LGHNA, YSLEER. The CDR3 protein is CASSQELRQVPFF. CDR3 nucleotide sequence: TGCGCCAGCAGCCAAGAGTTGAGGCAGGTTCCGTTTTTT.

The CDR3 coding sequence is TGTGCCAGCAGTTGGGGCACCAGCACAGATACGCAGTATTTT. Amino acid sequence: CASSWGTSTDTQYF. The chain is built from TRBV2 and TRBJ2-3; a weak D match, TRBD1 (5 bases). Germline CDR1 is SNHLY and CDR2 is FYNNEI. Trimming took 5 bases from V and 0 from J, leaving 9 bases between them. This CDR3 comprises 14 residues.

V gene TRBV5-1 combines with J gene TRBJ2-2; 11 nucleotides agree with TRBD2. The V gene's germline CDR1 is SGHRS and CDR2 YFSETQ. This CDR3 comprises 15 residues. With V trimmed by 7 bases and J by 3 bases, 5 bases remained unmatched. CDR3 coding DNA: TGCGCCAGCGCCAAGGGACTAGCGGACACCGGGGAGCTGTTTTTT. This encodes CASAKGLADTGELFF.

The chain combines TRBV7-9 with TRBJ1-5; D gene unclear. This CDR3 has 15 residues. V lost 5 bases and J lost 3, with 14 bases in between. Germline V CDR1 and CDR2: SEHNR, FQNEAQ (reference sequence). Here the CDR3 reads CASSRGEVINQPQHF. The DNA of the CDR3 is TGTGCCAGCAGCCGGGGTGAGGTAATCAATCAGCCCCAGCATTTT. The variable domain in full, with the rest retrieved from reference TRBV7-9 and TRBJ1-5, is DTGVSQNPRHKITKRGQNVTFRCDPISEHNRLYWYRQTLGQGPEFLTYFQNEAQLEKSRLLSDRFSAERPKGSFSTLEIQRTEQGDSAMYLCASSRGEVINQPQHFGDGTRLSIL.

This clone was counted a few times. The chain recombines TRBV28 with TRBJ1-4; 9 nucleotides line up with TRBD1. Trimming cost V 1 base and J 8 bases; bases outside gene matches: 5. CDR1 and CDR2 (germline): MDHEN, SYDVKM. The CDR3 consists of 15 residues. CDR3 nucleotides: TGTGCCAGCAGTTTATCCGGACAGGGGAAGGAAAAACTGTTTTTT. This sequence encodes CASSLSGQGKEKLFF.

This clone was picked up a small number of times. The chain uses TRBV7-9 and TRBJ1-2; 10 bases map to TRBD1. In germline, CDR1 is SEHNR, CDR2 FQNEAQ (reference sequence). The CDR3 spans 14 residues. V dropped 5 bases and J dropped 4; count of bases not matched to a gene: 4. In DNA form, the CDR3 reads TGTGCCAGCAGCCCACGACAGGGGGCCTATGGCTACACCTTC. It translates to CASSPRQGAYGYTF.

This clone is deemed medium-sized (0.01 to 0.1%). The chain links TRBV29-1 to TRBJ2-7; 8 bases are shared with TRBD1. Per germline, CDR1 SQVTM and CDR2 ANQGSEA. Trimming took 0 bases from V and 5 from J; bases not matched to a gene: 15. The CDR3 extends over 17 amino acids. The CDR3 region is CSVEDLSRGQGSDEQYF. The CDR3 nucleotides read TGCAGCGTTGAAGACTTAAGCCGAGGACAGGGAAGCGACGAGCAGTACTTC.